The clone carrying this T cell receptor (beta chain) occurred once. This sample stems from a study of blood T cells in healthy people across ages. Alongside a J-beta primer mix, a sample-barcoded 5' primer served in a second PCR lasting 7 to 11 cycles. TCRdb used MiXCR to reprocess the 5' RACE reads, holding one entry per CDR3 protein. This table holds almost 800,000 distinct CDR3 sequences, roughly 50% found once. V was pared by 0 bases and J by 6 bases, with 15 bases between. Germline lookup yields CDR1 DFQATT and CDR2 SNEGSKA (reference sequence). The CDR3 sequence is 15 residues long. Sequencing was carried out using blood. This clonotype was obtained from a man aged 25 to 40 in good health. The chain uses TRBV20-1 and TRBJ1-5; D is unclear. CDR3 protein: CSARDQVQSIQPQHF. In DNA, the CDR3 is TGCAGTGCTAGAGATCAAGTCCAGTCGATTCAGCCCCAGCATTTT.